The clone carrying this TCR beta chain was detected only once. This CDR3 contains 16 residues. Germline V lookup: CDR1 MDHEN, CDR2 SYDVKM. Trimming removed 6 bases from V and 4 bases from J; junction bases left unmatched: 6. Measured with immunoSEQ multiplex PCR; TCRdb has only the in-frame clones, and not every one. In the table there are about 35,000 clones, 80% of which are singletons. These data belong to a study of T cells in narcolepsy. The source is a human donor in good health. Specimen: memory (CD45RA-) CD4+ T cells from blood. The gene calls are TRBV28 and TRBJ2-5, with 15 bases lining up with TRBD2. CDR3 residues: CASSSPGLAGGETQYF. Here the CDR3 DNA reads TGTGCCAGCAGCTCCCCGGGACTAGCGGGAGGAGAGACCCAGTACTTC.